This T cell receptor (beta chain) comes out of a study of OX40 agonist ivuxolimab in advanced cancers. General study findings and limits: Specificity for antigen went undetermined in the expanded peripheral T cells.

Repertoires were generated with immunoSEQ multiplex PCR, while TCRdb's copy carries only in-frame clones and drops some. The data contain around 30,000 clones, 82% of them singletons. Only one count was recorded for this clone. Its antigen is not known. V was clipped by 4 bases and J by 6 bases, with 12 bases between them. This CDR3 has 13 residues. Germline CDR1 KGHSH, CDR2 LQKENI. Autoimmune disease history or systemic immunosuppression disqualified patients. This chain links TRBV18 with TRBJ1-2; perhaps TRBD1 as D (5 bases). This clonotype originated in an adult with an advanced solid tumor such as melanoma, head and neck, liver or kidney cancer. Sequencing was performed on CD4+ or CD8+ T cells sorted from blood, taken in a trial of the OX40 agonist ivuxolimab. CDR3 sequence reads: CASSRRREDGYTF. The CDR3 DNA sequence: TGTGCCAGCTCACGTCGCAGGGAGGATGGCTACACCTTC.